This T cell receptor (beta chain) emerged from a study of T cell repertoires in cytomegalovirus infection. This clonotype has more than one count but fewer than ten. V lost 0 bases, J lost 5 bases, and 14 bases lay in between. This CDR3 is built from 15 residues. Germline assignment: CDR1 SGHRS and CDR2 YFSETQ. One entry per CDR3 protein, called by TCRdb with MiXCR from the reads. The sample carries under 850,000 distinct CDR3 sequences, roughly a third recorded once. The sequence came from a human donor in good health (CMV status not recorded). Some clones in this sample may be carry-over from other donors' samples. The sequenced sample was PBMCs. The chain is built from TRBV5-1 and TRBJ1-1, with D perhaps matching TRBD1 (6 bases). This CDR3 reads CASSLATGSGTEAFF. CDR3 bases: TGCGCCAGCAGCTTGGCAACAGGGTCCGGGACTGAAGCTTTCTTT.